This is a list of T cell receptor beta chains from one sample in a study. TCRdb keeps only in-frame clones here, not all; method: immunoSEQ multiplex PCR. The data show tens of thousands of clones, with 80% to 95% seen just once and roughly 4.2% held by the top ten. What was sequenced was PBMCs. The origin of the receptors is a man in his forties with rheumatoid arthritis. CDR3s leave out the opening cysteine and the closing phenylalanine or tryptophan. The D gene is left open where the match is weak. Clone size is not always given. Where it is, it says once, few, many or a class for expanded clones.

V	D	size	CDR3
TRBV19	.	.	ASSIGNTEAF
TRBV5-5	TRBD2	.	ASSRTSGRWDEQF
TRBV11-2	.	once	ASSTYRATYGYT
TRBV6-5	.	.	ASSSRAQNTEAF
TRBV9	.	.	ASSVVGSSAEQF
TRBV6-1	.	.	ASSEFQPQH
TRBV7-8	.	.	ASSPQGRVAEAF
TRBV10-3	TRBD1	once	ATKGPTTGARTEAF
TRBV29-1	TRBD2	.	SVGGTKRLGGELF
TRBV6-2/TRBV6-3	.	.	ASSFGRESQPQH
TRBV18	.	.	ASSPGLEETQY
TRBV5-5	.	.	ASSLDGRRTEAF
TRBV5-8	.	.	ASSIRDSNQPQH
TRBV28	.	.	ASSLAEGAQNEQF
TRBV7-2	.	.	ASSLNRPPYEQY
TRBV27	.	.	ASSPGPWADTQY
TRBV27	.	.	ASSYRGGGNEKLF
TRBV11-2	.	.	ASSFGGSASNYGYT
TRBV5-6	.	.	ASSLDSGRNYGYT
TRBV6-5	.	once	ASSSLGGTSYEQY
TRBV10-1	TRBD1	.	ANTTGRNPEQY
TRBV5-4	TRBD2	.	ASSPGLAGPSYNEQF
TRBV6-5	.	.	ASRVAPGANVLT
TRBV12-3/TRBV12-4	.	.	ASSSTGNQPQH
TRBV28	.	.	ASSFLAPNTGELF
TRBV6-1	.	.	ASSDDGPPYEQY
TRBV7-9	.	.	ASSLKEGSYEQY
TRBV19	TRBD1	.	ASSGGTGARSNQPQH
TRBV3-1/TRBV3-2	.	.	ASNTGAGEQF